A selection of T cell receptor beta chains follows, all from one sample in a study of control samples from healthy donors and cancer patients. TCRdb's copy holds only in-frame clones and misses some; the assay was immunoSEQ multiplex PCR. The profile covers under 150,000 clones, with more than 75% appearing a single time and about 2.9% taken by the ten largest. The sequenced material came from blood. The receptors were sampled from a man in his 60s in good health. The CDR3 runs from the conserved cysteine through the conserved F or W. Fields, in order: clone size, V gene, J gene, CDR3 protein. Not every row has a clone size; where given, it reads once, few, many or a size class.

abundance: -
v_gene: TRBV3-1/TRBV3-2
j_gene: TRBJ1-1
CDR3aa: CASSQRGAGNTEAFF

abundance: -
v_gene: TRBV6-1
j_gene: TRBJ1-6
CDR3aa: CASSDGQGHNSPLHF

abundance: -
v_gene: TRBV10-3
j_gene: TRBJ1-2
CDR3aa: CAISAPLSGYTF

abundance: -
v_gene: TRBV3-1/TRBV3-2
j_gene: TRBJ1-3
CDR3aa: CASSPLRGSRNTIYF

abundance: -
v_gene: TRBV2
j_gene: TRBJ1-6
CDR3aa: CASSPQGSYNSPLHF

abundance: -
v_gene: TRBV2
j_gene: TRBJ1-4
CDR3aa: CASSGTGGKLFF

abundance: -
v_gene: TRBV5-1
j_gene: TRBJ2-7
CDR3aa: CASSPSRGGAAYEQYF

abundance: -
v_gene: TRBV6-5
j_gene: TRBJ1-1
CDR3aa: CASARTVNTEAFF

abundance: -
v_gene: TRBV18
j_gene: TRBJ1-1
CDR3aa: CASSPRPGQGNTEAFF

abundance: once
v_gene: TRBV5-1
j_gene: TRBJ1-1
CDR3aa: CASSLGDTNTEAFF

abundance: few
v_gene: TRBV3-1/TRBV3-2
j_gene: TRBJ2-2
CDR3aa: CASTGGDYTGELFF

abundance: once
v_gene: TRBV7-6
j_gene: TRBJ1-4
CDR3aa: CASSPGTTTNEKLFF

abundance: -
v_gene: TRBV3-1/TRBV3-2
j_gene: TRBJ2-5
CDR3aa: CASSQYRTGSGETQYF

abundance: -
v_gene: TRBV11-1
j_gene: TRBJ2-5
CDR3aa: CASRGQQETQYF

abundance: once
v_gene: TRBV27
j_gene: TRBJ2-2
CDR3aa: CASSRTGATGELFF

abundance: once
v_gene: TRBV6-5
j_gene: TRBJ1-2
CDR3aa: CASSPSTGYNGYTF

abundance: -
v_gene: TRBV2
j_gene: TRBJ2-2
CDR3aa: CASSAHSTGELFF

abundance: -
v_gene: TRBV18
j_gene: TRBJ2-7
CDR3aa: CASSPPARRAYEQYF

abundance: -
v_gene: TRBV18
j_gene: TRBJ1-3
CDR3aa: CASSPRPVGEGTIYF

abundance: few
v_gene: TRBV10-3
j_gene: TRBJ1-1
CDR3aa: CAISERPSEAFF

abundance: -
v_gene: TRBV11-2
j_gene: TRBJ1-2
CDR3aa: CASSSNGLRSFNYGYTF

abundance: -
v_gene: TRBV7-8
j_gene: TRBJ2-5
CDR3aa: CASSLGVLAGGQETQYF

abundance: few
v_gene: TRBV5-1
j_gene: TRBJ2-7
CDR3aa: CASSLASVLGEQYF

abundance: -
v_gene: TRBV12-5
j_gene: TRBJ1-1
CDR3aa: CASVLTGGRNTEAFF

abundance: -
v_gene: TRBV13
j_gene: TRBJ2-5
CDR3aa: CASRRLGGAETQYF

abundance: -
v_gene: TRBV5-1
j_gene: TRBJ2-2
CDR3aa: CASSLQGPGELFF

abundance: once
v_gene: TRBV18
j_gene: TRBJ1-1
CDR3aa: CASSPKQANTEAFF

abundance: -
v_gene: TRBV5-6
j_gene: TRBJ1-5
CDR3aa: CASSLAEGWQPQHF

abundance: once
v_gene: TRBV4-2
j_gene: TRBJ2-1
CDR3aa: CASSQVVRGPEQFF

abundance: -
v_gene: TRBV5-1
j_gene: TRBJ1-2
CDR3aa: CASSFLQGAGYGYTF

abundance: -
v_gene: TRBV5-6
j_gene: TRBJ1-1
CDR3aa: CASSLATMNTEAFF

abundance: few
v_gene: TRBV5-5
j_gene: TRBJ1-5
CDR3aa: CASSLSLGVNQPQHF

abundance: -
v_gene: TRBV2
j_gene: TRBJ2-2
CDR3aa: CASSGDRGGTGELFF

abundance: -
v_gene: TRBV18
j_gene: TRBJ1-5
CDR3aa: CASAGQGQGQPQHF

abundance: -
v_gene: TRBV29-1
j_gene: TRBJ1-3
CDR3aa: CSVDPRESGNTIYF

abundance: -
v_gene: TRBV6-5
j_gene: TRBJ1-1
CDR3aa: CASSYSGREAFF

abundance: few
v_gene: TRBV29-1
j_gene: TRBJ1-4
CDR3aa: CSVGGDRVNEKLFF

abundance: -
v_gene: TRBV9
j_gene: TRBJ2-5
CDR3aa: CASSFTGQETQYF

abundance: -
v_gene: TRBV5-1
j_gene: TRBJ2-3
CDR3aa: CASSFQGQGSTDTQYF

abundance: few
v_gene: TRBV7-2
j_gene: TRBJ2-7
CDR3aa: CASSLKLAGAGAEQYF

abundance: -
v_gene: TRBV7-2
j_gene: TRBJ2-2
CDR3aa: CASSLGSVATGELFF

abundance: -
v_gene: TRBV28
j_gene: TRBJ1-3
CDR3aa: CASSLFGIGNTIYF

abundance: -
v_gene: TRBV12-3/TRBV12-4
j_gene: TRBJ2-7
CDR3aa: CASKGGHEQYF

abundance: -
v_gene: TRBV3-1/TRBV3-2
j_gene: TRBJ2-7
CDR3aa: CASSPTGTVFKGNEQYF

abundance: -
v_gene: TRBV7-2
j_gene: TRBJ2-2
CDR3aa: CASSLDVAVGELFF

abundance: -
v_gene: TRBV5-6
j_gene: TRBJ2-2
CDR3aa: CASSFWHLTTGELFF

abundance: -
v_gene: TRBV10-1
j_gene: TRBJ1-2
CDR3aa: CASSEHSSNYGYTF

abundance: once
v_gene: TRBV21-1
j_gene: TRBJ2-7
CDR3aa: CASSARQGHEQYF

abundance: -
v_gene: TRBV6-5
j_gene: TRBJ1-5
CDR3aa: CASKVDSNQPQHF

abundance: few
v_gene: TRBV3-1/TRBV3-2
j_gene: TRBJ1-3
CDR3aa: CASSLGTDGNTIYF

abundance: once
v_gene: TRBV28
j_gene: TRBJ1-2
CDR3aa: CASSLQVGGYTF

abundance: -
v_gene: TRBV27
j_gene: TRBJ1-2
CDR3aa: CASSLWGREGYTF

abundance: -
v_gene: TRBV19
j_gene: TRBJ2-7
CDR3aa: CASSDRELRYF

abundance: -
v_gene: TRBV29-1
j_gene: TRBJ1-3
CDR3aa: CSVVRLGRAGNTIYF

abundance: few
v_gene: TRBV9
j_gene: TRBJ2-5
CDR3aa: CASSAGGFRVQETQYF

abundance: -
v_gene: TRBV3-1/TRBV3-2
j_gene: TRBJ1-3
CDR3aa: CASSQEGSAGISTGNTIYF

abundance: -
v_gene: TRBV12-3/TRBV12-4
j_gene: TRBJ1-1
CDR3aa: CASGGAGGTEAFF

abundance: -
v_gene: TRBV3-1/TRBV3-2
j_gene: TRBJ1-2
CDR3aa: CASRGGPNYGYTF

abundance: -
v_gene: TRBV25-1
j_gene: TRBJ2-3
CDR3aa: CASSELGGGADTQYF